The 19 T cell receptor beta chains given below trace back to one sample, sequenced in a study of T cells in women clearing cervical HPV infection. Assay used: immunoSEQ multiplex PCR; TCRdb lists only in-frame clones, some missing. This sample contains about 36,000 clones. Specimen: blood buffy coat. These receptor sequences come from a woman aged 18 to 75 with a cervical HPV16 infection that either progressed to CIN3+ or cleared (not recorded which).

On this clone itself: The sequence runs out 3 residues before the end of the CDR3; the remainder is reconstructed from the germline J gene. This rearrangement joins TRBV19 to TRBJ1-2; D is possibly TRBD1 (6 bases). The CDR3 consists of 13 residues. Per the germline V gene, CDR1 is LNHDA and CDR2 is SQIVND (reference sequence). Incomplete CDR3 DNA: TGTGCCAGTAGTAGCGCCAGGGGATTGGAC. Translating gives CASSSARGLD. The whole CDR3 protein reads CASSSARGLDYTF.

Worth noting for this clone: From the germline J gene comes the end of the CDR3, since the read stops 3 residues before it. The J gene is TRBJ1-1, the V gene TRBV7-9; a possible D gene is TRBD1 (5 bases). The CDR3 has 13 amino acids. Per germline, CDR1 SEHNR and CDR2 FQNEAQ (reference sequence). Trimming took 1 base from V and 5 from J, leaving 8 bases between them. The CDR3 reads CASSLEGLTEAFF. The covered CDR3 bases are TGTGCCAGCAGCTTAGAGGGGCTGACTGAA.

For this clone: Read coverage stops 3 residues before the CDR3 terminus; the germline J gene supplies the remainder. The chain is built from TRBV18 and TRBJ1-2; D perhaps matches TRBD1 (5 bases). Trimming left V 3 bases short and J 4 bases short, with 18 bases between. The CDR3 loop spans 16 amino acids. Germline V gives CDR1 KGHSH, CDR2 LQKENI. The CDR3 sequence is CASSPPEGPLGYGYTF. The CDR3 DNA, read in part, is TGTGCCAGCTCACCTCCGGAGGGGCCACTTGGCTATGGC.

Turning to this clone: With the read ending 3 residues before the CDR3 end, the germline J gene is used to fill in that end. The chain carries TRBV6-4 and TRBJ2-2; no reliable D call. V shed 5 bases and J shed 4 bases, with 8 bases lying between them. Germline V gene data show CDR1 as MRHNA and CDR2 as SNTAGT. The CDR3 contains 13 residues. Incomplete CDR3 DNA: TGTGCCAGCAGTACCGCGTCCACCGGGGAG. This sequence encodes CASSTASTGE. The complete CDR3 reads CASSTASTGELFF.

A note on this clone: The read is 3 residues too short to cover the CDR3 end, so that end is filled in from the germline J gene. The V call is TRBV12-3 or TRBV12-4, the J call TRBJ2-1; D may be TRBD2 (5 bases). This CDR3 has 15 residues. Trimming took 6 bases from V and 3 from J, leaving 15 bases between them. The CDR3 spells CASSPEGDYYNEQFF. CDR3 DNA (partial): TGTGCCAGCAGCCCCGAGGGTGACTACTACAATGAG.

In the case of this clone: The CDR3 end is not reached by the read, which stops 3 residues before it; the germline J gene fills it in. V and J are TRBV5-1 and TRBJ1-2, with D perhaps TRBD1 (5 bases). This CDR3 region has 14 residues. The germline V gene encodes CDR1 SGHRS and CDR2 YFSETQ. CDR3 region: CASSLGYWGEGYTF. The sequenced CDR3 bases are TGCGCCAGCAGCTTGGGATATTGGGGGGAAGGC.

Concerning this clone itself: The CDR3 extends 3 residues past the end of the read, so its final part is completed from the germline J gene. This chain uses TRBV2 with TRBJ1-1; perhaps TRBD1 as D (6 bases). Germline CDR1 and CDR2: SNHLY and FYNNEI. This CDR3 spans 13 amino acids. V was shortened by 5 bases and J by 1 base, with 8 bases between the two germline ends. The sequenced part of the CDR3 DNA is TGTGCCAGCAGTTGGACAGAGAACACTGAA. This gives the protein CASSWTENTE. In full, the CDR3 is CASSWTENTEAFF.

For this clone: The read ends 3 residues shy of where the CDR3 ends; the end is completed using the germline J gene. The chain employs TRBV20-1 and TRBJ2-7, with a possible D match to TRBD2 (6 bases). The V gene lost 6 bases and the J gene lost 2 bases, with 20 bases spanning the gap. Per the germline V gene, CDR1 is DFQATT and CDR2 is SNEGSKA (reference sequence). The CDR3 sequence is 15 residues long. The CDR3 loop is CSANRHGGSPYEQYF. Incomplete CDR3 DNA: TGCAGTGCAAACCGCCACGGGGGTAGCCCCTACGAG.

Of note for this clone: Read coverage stops 3 residues before the CDR3 terminus; the germline J gene supplies the remainder. The chain has TRBV6-2 or TRBV6-3 and TRBJ2-2; D not resolved. V shed 2 bases and J shed 2 bases, with 6 bases lying between them. Germline V lookup: CDR1 MNHEY, CDR2 SVGEGT. The CDR3 extends over 14 amino acids. Incomplete CDR3 DNA: TGTGCCAGCAGTTACCCAACTAACACCGGGGAG. This translates into CASSYPTNTGE. The CDR3 in full is CASSYPTNTGELFF.

As regards this clone: Read data end 3 residues before the CDR3 end; the end is taken from the germline J gene. The chain uses TRBV5-1 and TRBJ1-5, with D maybe TRBD1 (6 bases). The germline CDR1 and CDR2 sequences are SGHRS and YFSETQ. Trimming shortened V by 5 bases and J by 3 bases, and 12 bases separated the two germline ends. The CDR3 is made up of 14 amino acids. The CDR3 loop is CASSNGQNNQPQHF. CDR3 bases read: TGCGCCAGCAGTAACGGACAGAACAATCAGCCC.

Concerning this clone itself: From the germline J gene comes the end of the CDR3, since the read stops 3 residues before it. The V call is TRBV6-2 or TRBV6-3, the J call TRBJ2-1; 13 bases agree with TRBD2. CDR1 is MNHEY, CDR2 SVGEGT, per germline. The CDR3 runs to 16 residues. V shed 4 bases, J shed 7 bases, and the junction held 7 bases outside the gene matches. Partial CDR3 DNA: TGTGCCAGCAGTTTTTACGAACTAGCGGGAGGGAATGAG. Protein product: CASSFYELAGGNE. The CDR3 in full is CASSFYELAGGNEQFF.

Comments on this clone: The read halts 3 residues ahead of the CDR3 end, with the missing end drawn from the germline J gene. The sample has other DNA sequences that encode this CDR3 too. The chain uses TRBV20-1 and TRBJ2-3, with 11 nucleotides matching TRBD2. Germline CDR1 reads DFQATT; CDR2 reads SNEGSKA (reference sequence). The CDR3 length is 17 residues. Trimming took 3 bases from V and 2 from J; bases not matched to a gene: 10. This CDR3 is CSARGLLAGGTTDTQYF. CDR3 bases read: TGCAGTGCTAGGGGCCTCCTAGCGGGAGGTACCACAGATACG.

As regards this clone: The DNA ends 3 residues before the CDR3 does, and the rest of the CDR3 is filled in from the germline J gene. The J gene is TRBJ2-3, the V gene TRBV7-3, with TRBD2 matching over 11 bases. CDR1 is SGHTA, CDR2 FQGTGA, per germline. Trimming cost V 5 bases and J 6 bases; bases outside gene matches: 10. The CDR3 loop spans 16 amino acids. CDR3 region: CASSPLTSGVADTQYF. The DNA read from the CDR3 is TGTGCCAGCAGCCCCCTGACTAGCGGGGTAGCTGATACG.

Note on this clone: The read gets to within 3 residues of the CDR3 end, and the germline J gene fills in the rest. The chain couples TRBV7-9 to TRBJ1-6; unclear D gene. The CDR3 loop spans 15 amino acids. Trimming took 2 bases from V and 5 from J, leaving 10 bases between them. Per germline, CDR1 SEHNR and CDR2 FQNEAQ (reference sequence). This chain's CDR3 is CASSLSPSNNSPLHF. Incomplete CDR3 DNA: TGTGCCAGCAGCTTATCTCCTAGCAATAATTCACCC.

Concerning this clone: The CDR3 end lies 3 residues beyond the end of the read and is filled in from the germline J gene. The genes are TRBV6-1 and TRBJ1-6; no definite D call. Trimming shortened V by 3 bases and J by 12 bases, and 6 bases separated the two germline ends. The CDR3 consists of 11 residues. CDR1 is MNHNS, CDR2 SASEGT, per germline. The DNA read from the CDR3 is TGTGCCAGCAGTGATCCCCAACCC. Amino acids: CASSDPQP. The whole CDR3 protein is CASSDPQPLHF.

Comments on this clone: The read is 3 residues too short to cover the CDR3 end, so that end is filled in from the germline J gene. The chain joins TRBV6-2 or TRBV6-3 to TRBJ2-1, with a tentative D call TRBD1 (6 bases). Trimming stripped 6 bases from V and 9 bases from J, with 15 bases between. The CDR3 consists of 13 residues. CDR1 is MNHEY and CDR2 is SVGEGT in the germline V gene. The sequenced part of the CDR3 DNA is TGTGCCAGCAGATGGACAGTTAATGGTGAG. Protein product: CASRWTVNGE. The CDR3 reads in full as CASRWTVNGEQFF.

Note on this clone: The read falls 3 residues short of the CDR3 end, and the missing part is taken from the germline J gene. This rearrangement joins TRBV27 to TRBJ2-7, with 12 bases aligning to TRBD2. The J segment lost 2 bases and the V segment lost 2 bases, leaving 4 bases of the junction unmatched. The germline CDR1 and CDR2 sequences are MNHEY and SMNVEV (reference sequence). The CDR3 consists of 16 residues. This chain's CDR3 is CASSLLAGGPAYEQYF. The part of the CDR3 DNA that was read is TGTGCCAGCAGTTTACTAGCGGGAGGGCCCGCCTACGAG.

To note about this clone: The sequenced fragment ends 3 residues before the CDR3 boundary, so the rest is inferred from the germline J gene. The chain carries TRBV10-3 and TRBJ2-7, with 9 bases that match TRBD1. V lost 2 bases and J lost 2; bases outside the gene matches: 4. From germline, CDR1 is ENHRY and CDR2 SYGVKD. The CDR3 runs 15 residues. The sequenced CDR3 bases are TGTGCCATCAGTGAGACAGGGGGCTGTCCCTACGAG. Translation: CAISETGGCPYE. In full, the CDR3 is CAISETGGCPYEQYF.

Of note for this clone: Read sequence stops 3 residues before the CDR3 end, and the germline J gene provides the missing end. V gene TRBV6-2 or TRBV6-3 combines with J gene TRBJ1-1; possibly TRBD1 for D (5 bases). Trimming removed 6 bases from V and 1 base from J, with 9 bases in between. Germline lookup yields CDR1 MNHEY and CDR2 SVGEGT. The CDR3 length is 13 residues. The sequenced part of the CDR3 DNA is TGTGCCAGCAGAACCGACAGGAACACTGAA. Encoded protein: CASRTDRNTE. The whole CDR3 sequence is CASRTDRNTEAFF.